This T cell receptor (beta chain) was identified during a study of blood T cell repertoires in COVID-19. About the study: Acute-phase and convalescent COVID-19 samples originated in the United States, Italy and Spain. T cells, B-cell-depleted T cells, or PBMCs supplied cDNA or gDNA.

Per germline, CDR1 SGHAT and CDR2 FQNNGV. The CDR3 runs to 15 residues. The J segment lost 3 bases and the V segment lost 3 bases, leaving 1 base of the junction unmatched. In the authors' methods: The authors estimated nucleated cell counts from reference gene primer amplification. Sequencing was performed with immunoSEQ multiplex PCR; in TCRdb, only in-frame clones are kept and a portion is missing. For V, J and clone size, that table is used; D and trimming come from the DNA. The sample has around 110,000 clones; approximately 89% are singletons. The sequenced sample was peripheral blood. The chain recombines TRBV11-2 with TRBJ2-3; 12 bases line up with TRBD1. The receptor was derived from a middle-aged man with active or convalescent COVID-19. The CDR3 DNA is TGTGCCAGCAGCTTGGGACAGGGGGCTACAGATACGCAGTATTTT. This sequence encodes CASSLGQGATDTQYF.